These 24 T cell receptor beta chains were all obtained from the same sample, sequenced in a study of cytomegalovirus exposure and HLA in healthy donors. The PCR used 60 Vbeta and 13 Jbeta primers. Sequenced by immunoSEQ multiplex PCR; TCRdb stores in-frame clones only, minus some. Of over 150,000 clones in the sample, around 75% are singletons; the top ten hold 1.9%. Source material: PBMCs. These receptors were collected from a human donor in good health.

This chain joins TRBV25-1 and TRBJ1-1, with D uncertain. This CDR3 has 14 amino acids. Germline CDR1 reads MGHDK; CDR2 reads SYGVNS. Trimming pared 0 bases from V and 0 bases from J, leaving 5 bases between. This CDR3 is CASSEYGVNTEAFF. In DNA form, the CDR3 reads TGTGCCAGCAGTGAATACGGAGTGAACACTGAAGCTTTCTTT.

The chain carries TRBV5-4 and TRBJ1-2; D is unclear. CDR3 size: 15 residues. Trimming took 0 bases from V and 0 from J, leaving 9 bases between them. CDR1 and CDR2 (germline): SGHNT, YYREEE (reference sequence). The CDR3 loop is CASSLVGRTNYGYTF. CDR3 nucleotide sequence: TGTGCCAGCAGCTTGGTGGGCAGAACTAACTATGGCTACACCTTC. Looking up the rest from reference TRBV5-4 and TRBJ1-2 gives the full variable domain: ETGVTQSPTHLIKTRGQQVTLRCSSQSGHNTVSWYQQALGQGPQFIFQYYREEENGRGNFPPRFSGLQFPNYSSELNVNALELDDSALYLCASSLVGRTNYGYTFGSGTRLTVV.

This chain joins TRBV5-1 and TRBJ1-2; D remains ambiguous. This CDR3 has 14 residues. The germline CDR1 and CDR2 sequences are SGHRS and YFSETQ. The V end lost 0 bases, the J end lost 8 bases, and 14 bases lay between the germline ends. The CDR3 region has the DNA TGCGCCAGCAGCTTGGCCCTAGGAGACCGGGGCTACACCTTC. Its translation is CASSLALGDRGYTF.

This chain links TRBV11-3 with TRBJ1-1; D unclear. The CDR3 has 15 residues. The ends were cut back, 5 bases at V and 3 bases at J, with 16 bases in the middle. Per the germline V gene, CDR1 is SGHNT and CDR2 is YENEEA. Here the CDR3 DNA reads TGTGCCAGCAGCACCGGTTCTCGGGGTGACACTGAAGCTTTCTTT. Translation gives CASSTGSRGDTEAFF.

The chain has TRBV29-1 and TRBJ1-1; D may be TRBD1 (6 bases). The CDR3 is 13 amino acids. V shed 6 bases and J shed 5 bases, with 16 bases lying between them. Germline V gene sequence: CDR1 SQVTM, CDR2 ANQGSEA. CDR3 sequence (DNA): TGCAGCGTGCAAACAGGGCCGGGAACTGAAGCTTTCTTT. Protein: CSVQTGPGTEAFF.

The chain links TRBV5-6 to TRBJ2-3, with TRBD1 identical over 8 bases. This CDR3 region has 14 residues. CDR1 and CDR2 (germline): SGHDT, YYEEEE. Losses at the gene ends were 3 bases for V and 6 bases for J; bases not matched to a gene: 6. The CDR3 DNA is TGTGCCAGCAGCTCTAAGACAGGGGTGGATACGCAGTATTTT. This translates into CASSSKTGVDTQYF.

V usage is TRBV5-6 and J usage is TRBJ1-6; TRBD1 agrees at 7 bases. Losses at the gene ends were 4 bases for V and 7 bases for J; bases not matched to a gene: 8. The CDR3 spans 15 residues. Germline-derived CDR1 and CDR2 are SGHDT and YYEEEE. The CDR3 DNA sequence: TGTGCCAGCAGCGCAGGGGGGACCAGGAATTCACCCCTCCACTTT. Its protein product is CASSAGGTRNSPLHF.

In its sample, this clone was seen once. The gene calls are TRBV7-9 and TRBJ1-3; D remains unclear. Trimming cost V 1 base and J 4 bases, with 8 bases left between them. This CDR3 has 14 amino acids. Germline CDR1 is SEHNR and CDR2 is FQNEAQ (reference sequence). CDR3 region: CASSLGGLGNTIYF. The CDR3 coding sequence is TGTGCCAGCAGCTTAGGAGGGCTCGGAAACACCATATATTTT.

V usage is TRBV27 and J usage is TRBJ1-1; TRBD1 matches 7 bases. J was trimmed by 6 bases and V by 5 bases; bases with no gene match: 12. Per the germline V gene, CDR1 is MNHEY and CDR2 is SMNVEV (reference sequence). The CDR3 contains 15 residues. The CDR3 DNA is TGTGCCAGCAGTCCTTCGACAGGGAAGCTTTCTGAAGCTTTCTTT. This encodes CASSPSTGKLSEAFF.

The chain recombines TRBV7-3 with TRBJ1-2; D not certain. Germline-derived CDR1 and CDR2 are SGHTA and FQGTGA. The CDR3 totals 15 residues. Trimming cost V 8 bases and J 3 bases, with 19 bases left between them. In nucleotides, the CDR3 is TGTGCCAGCTCCCGGCCTTCGGGGTACGACTATGGCTACACCTTC. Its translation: CASSRPSGYDYGYTF.

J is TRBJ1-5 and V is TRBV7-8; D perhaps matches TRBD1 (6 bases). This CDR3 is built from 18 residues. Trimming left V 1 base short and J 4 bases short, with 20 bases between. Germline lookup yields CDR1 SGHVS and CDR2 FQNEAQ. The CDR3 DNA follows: TGTGCCAGCAGCTTAGTGAGGGGGGGTGGACAGTGGAATCAGCCCCAGCATTTT. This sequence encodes CASSLVRGGGQWNQPQHF.

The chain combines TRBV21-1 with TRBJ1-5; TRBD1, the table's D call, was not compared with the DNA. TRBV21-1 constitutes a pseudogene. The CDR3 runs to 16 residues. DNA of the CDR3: TGTGCCAGCAGCAAGGGGACAGGGGGTCGCAATCAGCCCCAGCATTTT. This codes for CASSKGTGGRNQPQHF.

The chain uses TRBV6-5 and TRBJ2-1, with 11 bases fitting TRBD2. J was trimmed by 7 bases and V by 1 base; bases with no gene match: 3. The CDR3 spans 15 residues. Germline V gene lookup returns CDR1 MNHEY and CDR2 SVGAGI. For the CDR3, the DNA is TGTGCCAGCAGTTACTTAGCGGGGGGGCGAAATGAGCAGTTCTTC. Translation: CASSYLAGGRNEQFF.

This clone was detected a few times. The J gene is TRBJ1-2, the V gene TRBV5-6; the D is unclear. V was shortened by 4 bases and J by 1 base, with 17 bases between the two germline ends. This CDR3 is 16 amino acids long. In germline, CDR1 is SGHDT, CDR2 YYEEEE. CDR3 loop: CASSPEGVTNNYGYTF. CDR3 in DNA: TGTGCCAGCAGCCCGGAAGGAGTTACGAATAACTATGGCTACACCTTC.

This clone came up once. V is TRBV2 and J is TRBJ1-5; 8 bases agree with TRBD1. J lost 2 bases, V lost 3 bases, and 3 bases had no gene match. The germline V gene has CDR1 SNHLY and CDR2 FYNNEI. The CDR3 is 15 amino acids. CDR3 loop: CASSEGQVRNQPQHF. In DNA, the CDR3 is TGTGCCAGCAGTGAGGGACAGGTGCGCAATCAGCCCCAGCATTTT.

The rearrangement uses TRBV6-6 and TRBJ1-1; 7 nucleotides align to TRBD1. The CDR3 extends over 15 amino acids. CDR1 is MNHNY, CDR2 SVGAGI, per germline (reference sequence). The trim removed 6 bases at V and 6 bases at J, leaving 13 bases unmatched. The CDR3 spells CASSPSPDRVAEAFF. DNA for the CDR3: TGTGCCAGCAGCCCCAGTCCCGACAGGGTAGCTGAAGCTTTCTTT.

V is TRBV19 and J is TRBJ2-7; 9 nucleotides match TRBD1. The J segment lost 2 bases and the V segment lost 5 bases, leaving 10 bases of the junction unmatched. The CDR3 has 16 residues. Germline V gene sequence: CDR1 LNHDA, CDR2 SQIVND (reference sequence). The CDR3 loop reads CASSLTSGTGTYEQYF. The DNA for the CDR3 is TGTGCCAGTAGTTTAACTTCCGGGACAGGGACCTACGAGCAGTACTTC.

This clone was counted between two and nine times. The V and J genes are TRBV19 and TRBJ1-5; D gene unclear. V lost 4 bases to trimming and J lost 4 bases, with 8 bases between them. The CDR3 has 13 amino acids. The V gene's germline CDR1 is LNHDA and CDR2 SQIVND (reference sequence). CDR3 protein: CASSTELNQPQHF. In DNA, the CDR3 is TGTGCCAGTAGTACAGAGCTAAATCAGCCCCAGCATTTT.

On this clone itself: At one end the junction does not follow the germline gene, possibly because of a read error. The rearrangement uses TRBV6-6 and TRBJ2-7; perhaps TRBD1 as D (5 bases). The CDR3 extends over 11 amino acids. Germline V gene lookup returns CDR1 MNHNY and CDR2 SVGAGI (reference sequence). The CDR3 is CASSTDTLVNF. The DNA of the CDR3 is TGTGCCAGCAGTACGGACACCCTGGTGAACTTC.

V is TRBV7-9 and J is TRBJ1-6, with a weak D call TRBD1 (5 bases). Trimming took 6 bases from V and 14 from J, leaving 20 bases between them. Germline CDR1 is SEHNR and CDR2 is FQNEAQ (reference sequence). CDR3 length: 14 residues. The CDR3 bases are TGTGCCAGCAGGACCGAAGTGGTCGGAGGGGCCCTCCACTTT. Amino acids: CASRTEVVGGALHF.

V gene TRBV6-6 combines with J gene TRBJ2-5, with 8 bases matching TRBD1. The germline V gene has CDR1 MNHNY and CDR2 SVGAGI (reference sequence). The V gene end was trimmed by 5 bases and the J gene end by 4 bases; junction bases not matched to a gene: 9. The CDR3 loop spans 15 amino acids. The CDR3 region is CASSRLTGVLETQYF. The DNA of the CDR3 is TGTGCCAGCAGTCGTCTGACAGGGGTCTTAGAGACCCAGTACTTC.

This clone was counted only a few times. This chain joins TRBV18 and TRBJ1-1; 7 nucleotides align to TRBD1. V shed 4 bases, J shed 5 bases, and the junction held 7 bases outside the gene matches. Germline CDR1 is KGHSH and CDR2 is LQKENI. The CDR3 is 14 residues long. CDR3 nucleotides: TGTGCCAGCTCACAACAGGGGTTGGGTACTGAAGCTTTCTTT. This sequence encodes CASSQQGLGTEAFF.

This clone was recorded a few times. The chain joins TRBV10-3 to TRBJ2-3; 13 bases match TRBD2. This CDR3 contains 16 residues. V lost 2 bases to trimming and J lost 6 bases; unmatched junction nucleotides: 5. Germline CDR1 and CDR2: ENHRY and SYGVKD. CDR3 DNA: TGTGCCATCAGTGAGGGACTAGCGGGGGAGGTTGATACGCAGTATTTT. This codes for CAISEGLAGEVDTQYF.

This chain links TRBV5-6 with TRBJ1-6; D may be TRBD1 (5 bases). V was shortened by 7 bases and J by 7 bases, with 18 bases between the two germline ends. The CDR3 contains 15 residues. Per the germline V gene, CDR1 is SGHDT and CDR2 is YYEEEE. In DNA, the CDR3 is TGTGCCAGCGGATTCGGTCGGTCAGGGAATTCACCCCTCCACTTT. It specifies CASGFGRSGNSPLHF.